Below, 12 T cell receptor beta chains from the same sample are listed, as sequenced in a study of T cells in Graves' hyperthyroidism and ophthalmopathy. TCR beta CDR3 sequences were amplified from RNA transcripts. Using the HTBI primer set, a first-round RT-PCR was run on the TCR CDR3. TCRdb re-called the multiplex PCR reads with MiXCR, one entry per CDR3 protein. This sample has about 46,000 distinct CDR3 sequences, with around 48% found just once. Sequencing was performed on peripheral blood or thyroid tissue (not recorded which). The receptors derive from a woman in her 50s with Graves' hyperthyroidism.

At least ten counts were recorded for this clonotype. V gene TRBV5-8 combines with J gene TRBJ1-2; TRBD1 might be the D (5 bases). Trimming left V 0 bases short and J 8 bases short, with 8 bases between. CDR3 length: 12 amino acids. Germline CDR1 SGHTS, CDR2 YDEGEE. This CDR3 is CASSLAGEGYTF. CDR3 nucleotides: TGTGCCAGCAGCTTGGCGGGGGAGGGCTACACCTTC.

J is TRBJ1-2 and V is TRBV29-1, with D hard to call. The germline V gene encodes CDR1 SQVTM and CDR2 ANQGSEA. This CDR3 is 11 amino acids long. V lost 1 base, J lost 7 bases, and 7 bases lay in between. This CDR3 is CSVEGPGGYTF. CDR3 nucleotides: TGCAGCGTTGAAGGCCCCGGTGGCTACACCTTC.

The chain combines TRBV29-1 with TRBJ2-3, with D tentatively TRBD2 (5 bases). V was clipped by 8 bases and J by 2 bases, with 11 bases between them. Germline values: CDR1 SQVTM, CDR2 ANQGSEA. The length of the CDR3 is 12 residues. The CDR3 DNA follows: TGCAGCCTCGTGGAGGCCACAGATACGCAGTATTTT. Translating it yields CSLVEATDTQYF.

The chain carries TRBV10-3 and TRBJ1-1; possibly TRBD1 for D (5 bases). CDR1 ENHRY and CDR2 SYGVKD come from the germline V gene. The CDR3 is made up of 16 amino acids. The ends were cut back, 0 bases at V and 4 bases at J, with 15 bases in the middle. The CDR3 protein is CAISESKRGWTTEAFF. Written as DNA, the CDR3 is TGTGCCATCAGTGAGTCGAAACGGGGGTGGACCACTGAAGCTTTCTTT.

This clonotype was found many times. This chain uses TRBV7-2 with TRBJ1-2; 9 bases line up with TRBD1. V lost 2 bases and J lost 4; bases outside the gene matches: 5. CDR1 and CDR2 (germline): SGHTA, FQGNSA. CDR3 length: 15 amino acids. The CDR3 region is CASSLTGQGGYGYTF. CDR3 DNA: TGTGCCAGCAGCTTAACGGGACAGGGAGGCTATGGCTACACCTTC.

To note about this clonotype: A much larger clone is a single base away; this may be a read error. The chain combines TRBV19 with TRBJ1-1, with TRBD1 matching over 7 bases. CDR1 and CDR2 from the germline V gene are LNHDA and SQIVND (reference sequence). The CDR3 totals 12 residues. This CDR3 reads CASRGWAAEASF. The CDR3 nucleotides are TGTGCCAGCAGGGGGTGGGCCGCTGAAGCTTCCTTT.

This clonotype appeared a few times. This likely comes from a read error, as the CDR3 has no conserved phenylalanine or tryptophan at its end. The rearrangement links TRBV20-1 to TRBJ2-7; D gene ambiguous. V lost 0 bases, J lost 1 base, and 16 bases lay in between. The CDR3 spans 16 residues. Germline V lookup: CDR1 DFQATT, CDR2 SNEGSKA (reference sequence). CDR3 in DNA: TGCAGTGCTAGAGATGAACCAATCGGCCGATCCTACGAGCAGTACCTC. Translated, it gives CSARDEPIGRSYEQYL.

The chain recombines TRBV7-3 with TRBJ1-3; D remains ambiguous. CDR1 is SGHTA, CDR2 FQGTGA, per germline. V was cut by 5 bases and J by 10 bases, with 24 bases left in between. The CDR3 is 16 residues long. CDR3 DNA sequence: TGTGCCAGCAGCGTGAATAGCGGGCAAATGCAAGAGACCATATATTTT. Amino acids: CASSVNSGQMQETIYF.

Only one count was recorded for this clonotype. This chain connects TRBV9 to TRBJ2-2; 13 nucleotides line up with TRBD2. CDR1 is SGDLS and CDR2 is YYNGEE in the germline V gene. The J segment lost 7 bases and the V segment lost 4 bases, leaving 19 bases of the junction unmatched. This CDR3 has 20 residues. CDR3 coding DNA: TGTGCCAGCAGCCCTTCGGGACTAGCGGGAAAACGTGCGGGTCACGGGGAGCTGTTTTTT. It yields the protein CASSPSGLAGKRAGHGELFF.

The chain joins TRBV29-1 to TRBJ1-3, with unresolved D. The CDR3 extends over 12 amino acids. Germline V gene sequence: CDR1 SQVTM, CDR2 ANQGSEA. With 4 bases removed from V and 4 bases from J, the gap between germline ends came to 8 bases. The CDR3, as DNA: TGCAGCGTTGGGGTTACAGGAAACACCATATATTTT. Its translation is CSVGVTGNTIYF.

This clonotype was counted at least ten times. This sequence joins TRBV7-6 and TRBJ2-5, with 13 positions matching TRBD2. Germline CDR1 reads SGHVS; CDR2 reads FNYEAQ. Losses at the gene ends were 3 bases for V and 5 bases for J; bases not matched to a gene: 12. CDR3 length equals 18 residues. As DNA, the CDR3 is TGTGCCAGCAGCTTTTACCGACTAGCGGGAGGTGGGCGGGAGACCCAGTACTTC. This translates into CASSFYRLAGGGRETQYF.

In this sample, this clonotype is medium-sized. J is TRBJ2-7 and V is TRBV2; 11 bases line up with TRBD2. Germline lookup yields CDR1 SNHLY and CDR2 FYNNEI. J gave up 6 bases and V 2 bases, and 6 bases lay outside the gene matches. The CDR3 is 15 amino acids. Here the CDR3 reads CASSEFTSGRGEQYF. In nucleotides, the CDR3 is TGTGCCAGCAGTGAATTTACTAGCGGGAGAGGCGAGCAGTACTTC.